The entry that follows covers one T cell receptor beta chain sequence. Its specific antigen is unknown. It has no much larger one-base neighbor in the sample; base qualities were not kept. The CDR1 and CDR2 encoded by the germline V gene are LGHNA and YSLEER. A distance of 10 bases separates the germline ends of V and J, which lose 0 bases and 3 bases respectively. There are 15 amino acids in the CDR3, from cysteine to phenylalanine inclusive. CDR3 DNA is the only sequence kept; it has 45 bases, read in frame from the first base. Using the deep immunoSEQ assay, TCR CDR3 regions were amplified from genomic DNA by multiplex PCR. For each cell subset, the extracted genomic DNA was distributed evenly across all wells of several immunoSEQ 96-well plates, and each plate served as one replicate. Each replicate PCR for sorted subsets received about 210 ng genomic DNA, equal to 30,000 or so T cell genomes. Purified libraries were quantified with a Qubit 3.0 fluorometer, sized on a Bioanalyzer 2100, and re-quantified with the KAPA Library Quantification kit. Every immunoSEQ 96-well plate was sequenced on a separate single-read 150-cycle Illumina NextSeq 550 flow cell. The paper's data handling went like this. Because the immunoSEQ output included only junctional sequences and no quality scores, the filtering could not be the same as the filtering used for full-length reads. Sequences were annotated with PyIR, a Python wrapper for IgBLAST v1.9, and V/J genes and CDR3 were assigned using IMGT germline references. Reads were filtered out if the reads had weak V/J assignments (E-value above 1e-6), no CDR3, stop codons, out-of-frame junctions, or ambiguous translated residues. V3J clonotypes were defined by identical inferred V gene, J gene, and CDR3 amino acid sequence. Percentage overlap between repertoires was calculated by dividing the number of shared unique clonotypes by the size of the smaller repertoire. Repertoire richness was assessed with RTK rarefaction, the Chao1 estimator, and Recon v2.1 estimates of unobserved clonotypes. Generation probabilities for all TCRbeta clonotypes obtained by the gDNA method from a handful of donors were computed using OLGA. The clones in this table, taken by TCRdb from immuneACCESS, are in-frame only. Not every clone is retained; where verified, under half of the shortfall comes from an unresolved V gene, and the cause of the rest is unknown. The DNA was the basis for D and trimming; V, J and clone size are from that table. Recorded for this sample are about 1 million clones; about 74% of them occurred a single time. The ten largest clones capture over 1.3% of the sample.

This entry belongs to a study of shared clonotypes between healthy human individuals (TCRdb year 2020). Background on the whole study: The cohort included a few men and a couple of women between 18 and 49 years of age. For each donor, CD4 naive and CD4 memory were each run on three plates, CD8 naive on two plates, and CD8 memory on one plate. Blood TCR repertoires of a handful of healthy adults were deeply sequenced to estimate repertoire size and the extent of clonotype sharing between individuals. Libraries were prepared and TCR repertoires were sequenced by different laboratories using diverse techniques, in order to increase sequencing depth and limit assay-specific biases. Leukapheresis yielded between about 0.85 and 10 billion PBMCs per donor. The research as a whole found: Compared with non-shared clonotypes, the clonotypes found in all four sorted-subset donors had higher generation probabilities. Naive subsets generally had larger estimated clonotype richness than memory subsets. Sharing across several donors was observed for approximately 4.6% of naive CD4, about 3.2% of naive CD8, over 2% of memory CD4, and about 0.39% of memory CD8 clonotypes. Incomplete sequencing was indicated by rarefaction of sorted-subset datasets, despite the large sequencing depth. Because the study included a small number of donors, the genetic and exposure-history diversity represented was limited. Pairwise subsampling indicated that sequencing depth was expected to affect the degree of clonotype sharing among donors. Sampling was restricted to blood, and TCR repertoires in tissue are likely to differ from TCR repertoires in blood.

The donors were healthy, HIV-negative adults who had no recently reported acute infections or vaccinations. Only Caucasian adults living in Nashville, Tennessee, USA were represented among the donors. CD4+ T cells were enriched by magnetic negative selection, after which naive cells were positively selected on CD45RA and the negative fraction was taken as the memory subset. Blood was obtained by leukapheresis, after which PBMCs were separated by Ficoll-Histopaque density gradient centrifugation and cryopreserved in liquid nitrogen vapor phase. Purity and quantity of every magnetically sorted T cell population were checked by analytical flow cytometry. From each sorted fraction, genomic DNA was isolated and quantified by UV absorbance on a Nanodrop 2000c.

The rearranged segments are TRBV4-3 and TRBJ2-3; the D call could be TRBD1 or TRBD2, with each sharing 5 bases. The clonotype comes from a man in his late teens or twenties in good health. Sequencing input: memory CD4+ T cells sorted from blood. Per the publication, the cell subset or site label means: CD45RA-negative fraction. The bases read TGCGCCAGCAGCCAAGACGGGACGGAAACAGATACGCAGTATTTT. The resulting protein is CASSQDGTETDTQYF.